The present T cell receptor beta chain was sequenced within a study of radiation and T cells in renal cell carcinoma. Findings of the study overall: Top tumor clonotypes rose in blood 2 weeks post-radiation, then contracted.

Time point indicated: blood 4 weeks post-SBRT, at nephrectomy. The treatment denotes: 15 Gy SBRT to primary tumor, nephrectomy 4 weeks later. Trimming removed 1 base from V and 1 base from J, with 12 bases in between. Germline CDR1 is LGHNA and CDR2 is YSLEER. This CDR3 is 16 amino acids long. Clones were read by immunoSEQ multiplex PCR, and TCRdb kept only the in-frame ones, dropping some. The data contain 90,000 to 100,000 clones, approximately 80% of them seen just once; the ten biggest clones take up roughly 7.9%. For this clone: The antigen is not known.

This sample comprised blood, obtained from a patient whose treatment included radiotherapy and nephrectomy. The gene calls are TRBV4-3 and TRBJ2-3; D possibly corresponds to TRBD2 (5 bases). This receptor was obtained from a man aged 55 to 69 with renal cell carcinoma. This chain's CDR3 is CASSQALGFGTDTQYF. In DNA, the CDR3 is TGCGCCAGCAGCCAAGCACTAGGGTTTGGCACAGATACGCAGTATTTT.